This TCR beta chain comes out of a study of blood T cell repertoires in COVID-19. This CDR3 is 15 amino acids long. Deletions cut 0 bases from V and 8 bases from J, with 13 bases between. CDR1 and CDR2 (germline): LGHNA, YSLEER. Clones were sequenced by immunoSEQ multiplex PCR, and TCRdb holds only the in-frame ones, with some missing. The sample holds under 350,000 clones, around 85% seen once. Participants spanned ages about 18 to 95 years and resided in some 22 US areas. The chain employs TRBV4-3 and TRBJ1-4; perhaps TRBD1 as D (5 bases). The receptor was isolated from a woman aged 40 to 50 with acute COVID-19. The specimen was PBMCs or T cells enriched from blood (not recorded which). CDR3 nucleotides: TGCGCCAGCAGCCAAGAAGGGGTAACCTACGAAAAACTGTTTTTT. This sequence encodes CASSQEGVTYEKLFF.